This T cell receptor (beta chain) was found in a study of human T cells and chemical hapten exposure (dated by TCRdb to about 2021). Study-level background: For sensitization, 2% DPC in acetone was applied to a roughly 2 cm by roughly 2 cm area of upper inner arm skin. Throughout the study period of 20 to 25 weeks, patients also received therapeutic DPC doses to the scalp every week. The mostly female patient cohort included alopecia areata with under or over 50% scalp involvement, alopecia totalis and alopecia universalis. Patch testing on the upper back used Finn chambers containing 0.01% DPC, with scoring done after 6 days according to International Contact Dermatitis Research Group standards. Peripheral blood TCR repertoire changes were tracked in vivo in alopecia patients during primary and secondary sensitization to the hapten diphenylcyclopropenone (DPC). Libraries were pooled for sequencing, and per-sample TCR yields varied mainly because of small differences in library volumes within the pool. Blood samples were taken from patients before sensitization (week 0) and at 2, 6 and about 24 weeks after DPC sensitization. About 28 alopecia patients gave blood for TCR sequencing at one to four time points (pre-sensitization, 2, 6 and 24 weeks). Summary of the overall study and its limitations: No change with DPC sensitization was found in the number of TCRs above 1 in 1000 frequency, and no evidence of global repertoire structure alterations was found. The number of PT1 expanded TCRs positively correlated with patch test score, significant at thresholds 8, 16 and 32 but not 4. Repeated subsampling changed both the strength of the expansion versus patch-test correlation and the threshold at which that correlation became significant. Significantly more large CDR3 similarity clusters were formed by expanded TCRs than by pre-sensitization or healthy control sets, consistent with antigen-driven responses. Because all patients had alopecia, a presumed autoimmune disease, the immune response of the patients might differ from that of healthy individuals.

For this clonotype: This receptor's antigen is unknown. Base qualities are not at hand, and no much larger clone is one base apart.

Interpreted using the paper, the time point label stands for: patch test 2, 6 weeks after DPC sensitization. The treatment or condition label of this sample denotes: therapeutic diphenylcyclopropenone sensitization with weekly scalp DPC. Blood at each patch-test visit was drawn before the patch test was applied. Patients were considered eligible if aged 18 to 70, diagnosed with alopecia and deemed suitable for DPC therapy, and patients were excluded if pregnant. Unfractionated whole blood was collected in Tempus Blood RNA tubes, and total RNA was extracted from that blood. Library generation was performed with RACE. The instrument was a NextSeq 500. During library preparation, unique molecular identifiers were attached to individual cDNA molecules so that TCRs could be counted quantitatively and reproducibly. From each blood RNA sample, both TCR alpha and TCR beta chains were sequenced. From the authors' description of their analysis: Samples had a median of approximately 96,000 TCRs, with a range from about 20,000 to 690,600. V, J and CDR3 annotation of the TCR reads was performed with the Decombinator software suite. For the PS versus PT1 abundance plots, all samples were subsampled to the same number of TCRs (28,000). TCRs were defined as expanded if absent before sensitization and observed at least eight times at the 2-week time point. Using fastp at Q25 and MiXCR, TCRdb reprocessed the public reads and kept productive beta chains. For every CDR3 protein sequence, its rows merge into one entry that carries the most common genes and DNA. Clone size and V and J calls follow TCRdb, not the original study. The sample table lists approximately 90,000 distinct CDR3 sequences, 11% of them with a count of one. The biggest ten clones account for roughly 2.3% of the sample.

V is cut by 8 bases and J by 5 bases, and the space between the germline ends is 36 bases. From a lookup of the germline V gene (reference sequence), CDR1 and CDR2 are DFQATT and SNEGSKA. The CDR3 numbers 19 residues from cysteine through phenylalanine. Only the CDR3 part of the read is kept: 57 bases, read in frame from the first base. The chain is assembled from TRBV20-1 and TRBJ1-2; TRBD1 might be the D gene, on 5 matching bases. The material was whole blood, obtained in connection with sensitization to the hapten diphenylcyclopropenone (DPC). The origin of this receptor is a man aged 40-49 years with alopecia areata. Some clones in this sample may be carry-over from other donors' samples. The CDR3 here reads CSQTGINREDIGRIYGYTF. The DNA is as follows: TGCAGTCAAACCGGCATAAATAGGGAGGACATAGGACGAATATATGGCTACACCTTC.